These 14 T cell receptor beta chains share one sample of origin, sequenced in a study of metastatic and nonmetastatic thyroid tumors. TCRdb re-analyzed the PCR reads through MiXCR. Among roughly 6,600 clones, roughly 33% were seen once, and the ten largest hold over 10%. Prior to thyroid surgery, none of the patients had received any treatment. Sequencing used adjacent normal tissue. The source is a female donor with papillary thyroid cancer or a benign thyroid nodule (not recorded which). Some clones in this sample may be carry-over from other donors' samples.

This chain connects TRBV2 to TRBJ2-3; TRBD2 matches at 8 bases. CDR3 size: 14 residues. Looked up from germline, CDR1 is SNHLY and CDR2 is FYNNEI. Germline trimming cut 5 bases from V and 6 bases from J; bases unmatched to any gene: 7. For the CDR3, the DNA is TGTGCCAGCAGTCCCTCTAGCGGGTATGATACGCAGTATTTT. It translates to CASSPSSGYDTQYF.

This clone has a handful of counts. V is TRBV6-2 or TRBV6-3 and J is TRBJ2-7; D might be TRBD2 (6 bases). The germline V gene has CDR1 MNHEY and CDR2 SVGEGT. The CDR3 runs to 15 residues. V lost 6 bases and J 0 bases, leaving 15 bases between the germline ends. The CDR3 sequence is CASREGGGTSYEQYF. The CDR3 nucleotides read TGTGCCAGCAGGGAAGGTGGCGGGACCTCCTACGAGCAGTACTTC.

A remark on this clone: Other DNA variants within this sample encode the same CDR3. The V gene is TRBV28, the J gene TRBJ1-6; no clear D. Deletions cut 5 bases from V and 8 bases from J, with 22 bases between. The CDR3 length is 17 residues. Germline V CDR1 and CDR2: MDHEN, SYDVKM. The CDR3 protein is CASSRGWRVVRDSPLHF. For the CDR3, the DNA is TGTGCCAGCAGTCGTGGGTGGCGGGTGGTCCGGGATTCACCCCTCCACTTT.

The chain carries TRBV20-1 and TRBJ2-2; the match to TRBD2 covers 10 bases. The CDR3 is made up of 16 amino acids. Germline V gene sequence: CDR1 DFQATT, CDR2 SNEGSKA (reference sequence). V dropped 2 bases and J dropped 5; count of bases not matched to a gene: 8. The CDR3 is CSARPLAGGTTGELFF. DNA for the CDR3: TGCAGTGCTAGACCTTTAGCGGGAGGAACTACCGGGGAGCTGTTTTTT.

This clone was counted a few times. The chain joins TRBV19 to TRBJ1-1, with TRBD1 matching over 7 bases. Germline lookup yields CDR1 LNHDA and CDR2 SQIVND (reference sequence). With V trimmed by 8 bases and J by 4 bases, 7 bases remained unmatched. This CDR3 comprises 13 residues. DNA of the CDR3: TGTGCCAGTTATACAGGGGAAGGCACTGAAGCTTTCTTT. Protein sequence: CASYTGEGTEAFF.

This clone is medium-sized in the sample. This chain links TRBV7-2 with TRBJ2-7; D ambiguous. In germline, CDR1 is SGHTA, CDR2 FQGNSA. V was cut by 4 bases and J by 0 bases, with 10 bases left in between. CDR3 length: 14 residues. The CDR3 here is CASSSYEGSYEQYF. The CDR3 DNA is TGTGCCAGCAGCTCCTACGAAGGCTCCTACGAGCAGTACTTC.

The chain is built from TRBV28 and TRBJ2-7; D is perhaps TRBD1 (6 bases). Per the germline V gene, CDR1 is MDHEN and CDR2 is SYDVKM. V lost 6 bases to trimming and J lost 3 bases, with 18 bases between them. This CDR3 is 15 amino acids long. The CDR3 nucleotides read TGTGCCAGCAGCGCCCCCGGGACAAATAACTACGAGCAGTACTTC. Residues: CASSAPGTNNYEQYF. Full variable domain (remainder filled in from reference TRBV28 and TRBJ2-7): DVKVTQSSRYLVKRTGEKVFLECVQDMDHENMFWYRQDPGLGLRLIYFSYDVKMKEKGDIPEGYSVSREKKERFSLILESASTNQTSMYLCASSAPGTNNYEQYFGPGTRLTVT.

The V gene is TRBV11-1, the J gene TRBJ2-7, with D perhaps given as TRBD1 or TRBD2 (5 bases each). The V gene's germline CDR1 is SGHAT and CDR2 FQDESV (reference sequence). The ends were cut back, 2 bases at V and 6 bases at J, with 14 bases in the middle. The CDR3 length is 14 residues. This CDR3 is CASSLTGMQGEQYF. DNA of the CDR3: TGTGCCAGCAGCTTAACCGGGATGCAGGGCGAGCAGTACTTC.

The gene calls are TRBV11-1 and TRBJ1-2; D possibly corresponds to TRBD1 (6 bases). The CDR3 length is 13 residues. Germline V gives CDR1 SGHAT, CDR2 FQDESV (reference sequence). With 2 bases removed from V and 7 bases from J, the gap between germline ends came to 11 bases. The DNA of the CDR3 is TGTGCCAGCAGCTTAAGCAGGGGAGGTGGCTACACCTTC. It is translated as CASSLSRGGGYTF.

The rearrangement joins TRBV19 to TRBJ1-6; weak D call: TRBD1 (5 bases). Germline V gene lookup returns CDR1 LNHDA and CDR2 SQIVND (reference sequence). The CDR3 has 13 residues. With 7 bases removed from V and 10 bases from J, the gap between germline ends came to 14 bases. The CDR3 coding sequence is TGTGCCAGTATCACAGGCCCGCGCTCACCCCTCCACTTT. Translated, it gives CASITGPRSPLHF.

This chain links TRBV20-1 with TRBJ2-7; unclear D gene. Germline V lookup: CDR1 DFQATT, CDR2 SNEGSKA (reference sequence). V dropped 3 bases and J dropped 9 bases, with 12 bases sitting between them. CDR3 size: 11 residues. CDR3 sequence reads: CSARAVNVQYF. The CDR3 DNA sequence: TGCAGTGCTAGGGCGGTTAACGTGCAGTACTTC.

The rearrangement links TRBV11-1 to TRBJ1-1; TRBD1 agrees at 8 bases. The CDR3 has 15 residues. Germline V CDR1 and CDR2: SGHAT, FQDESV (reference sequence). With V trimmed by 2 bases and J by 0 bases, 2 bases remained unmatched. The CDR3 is CASSLSGGMNTEAFF. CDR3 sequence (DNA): TGTGCCAGCAGCTTATCAGGGGGCATGAACACTGAAGCTTTCTTT.

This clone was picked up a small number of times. The CDR3 DNA sequence: TGTGCCAGCGACTGGAGGGGGGGACAGGTTAGCAATCAGCCCCAGCATTTT. Its translation: CASDWRGGQVSNQPQHF. This chain connects TRBV6-1 to TRBJ1-5; TRBD1 agrees at 8 bases. The trim removed 8 bases at V and 0 bases at J, leaving 12 bases unmatched. The CDR3 is 17 residues long. The germline V gene has CDR1 MNHNS and CDR2 SASEGT.

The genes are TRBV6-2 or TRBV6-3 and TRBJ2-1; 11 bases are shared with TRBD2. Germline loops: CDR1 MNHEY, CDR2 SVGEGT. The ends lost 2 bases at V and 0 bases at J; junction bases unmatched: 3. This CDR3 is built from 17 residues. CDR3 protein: CASSYVAGGISYNEQFF. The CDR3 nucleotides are TGTGCCAGCAGTTACGTAGCGGGAGGGATCTCCTACAATGAGCAGTTCTTC.